The following is a TCR beta chain sequence with its context. Its antigen is as yet unknown. Other nucleotide sequences in the sample specify the same CDR3. Unmatched junction bases numbered 3, after V lost 6 bases and J lost 5 bases. Germline V gene sequence: CDR1 MDHEN, CDR2 SYDVKM. The length of the CDR3 is 12 residues. The assay was immunoSEQ multiplex PCR, and TCRdb's table has in-frame clones only and misses some. There are 120,000 or so clones in the sample; about 92% occur only once, and 13% to 15% lies in the top ten. The data were taken from a study of T cell responses to AZD1222 COVID-19 vaccine. Points from the study as a whole: Only after the peak T cell response were repertoires sampled.

The sequence was collected from an adult in good health. The source was peripheral blood, collected on day 0 of AZD1222 vaccination. This chain uses TRBV28 with TRBJ1-1; TRBD1 aligns across 7 bases. The CDR3 loop reads CASSNRGTEAFF. The DNA of the CDR3 is TGTGCCAGCAGCAACAGGGGAACTGAAGCTTTCTTT.